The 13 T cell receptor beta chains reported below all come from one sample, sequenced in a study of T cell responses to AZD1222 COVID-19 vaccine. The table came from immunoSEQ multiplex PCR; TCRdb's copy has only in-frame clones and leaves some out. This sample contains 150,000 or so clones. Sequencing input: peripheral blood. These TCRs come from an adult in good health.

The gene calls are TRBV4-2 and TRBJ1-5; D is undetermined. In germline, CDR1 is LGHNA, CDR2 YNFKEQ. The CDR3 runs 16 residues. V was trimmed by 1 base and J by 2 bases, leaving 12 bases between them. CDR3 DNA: TGTGCCAGCAGCCAAGGAGATCAGCTCGGCAATCAGCCCCAGCATTTT. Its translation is CASSQGDQLGNQPQHF.

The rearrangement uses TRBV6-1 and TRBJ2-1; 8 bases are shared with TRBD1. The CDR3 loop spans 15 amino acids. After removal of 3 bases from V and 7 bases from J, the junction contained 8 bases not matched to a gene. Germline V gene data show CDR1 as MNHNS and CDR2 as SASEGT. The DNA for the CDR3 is TGTGCCAGCAGTGAGGGGCAGGGGGCTTGGAATGAGCAGTTCTTC. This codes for CASSEGQGAWNEQFF.

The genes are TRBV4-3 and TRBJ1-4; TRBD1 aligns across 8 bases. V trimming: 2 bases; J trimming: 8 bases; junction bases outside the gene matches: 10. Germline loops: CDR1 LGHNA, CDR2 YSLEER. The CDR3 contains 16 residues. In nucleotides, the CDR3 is TGCGCCAGCAGCCAAAGGCAGGGGGCGCGAGGAGAAAAACTGTTTTTT. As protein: CASSQRQGARGEKLFF.

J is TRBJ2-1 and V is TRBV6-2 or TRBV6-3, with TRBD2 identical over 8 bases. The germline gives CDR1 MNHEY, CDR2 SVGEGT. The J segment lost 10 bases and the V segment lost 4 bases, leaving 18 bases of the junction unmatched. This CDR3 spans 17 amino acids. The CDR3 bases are TGTGCCAGCAGTTCGGGGGCGGGGGGCCCCAAGAGAGAGGAGCAGTTCTTC. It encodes CASSSGAGGPKREEQFF.

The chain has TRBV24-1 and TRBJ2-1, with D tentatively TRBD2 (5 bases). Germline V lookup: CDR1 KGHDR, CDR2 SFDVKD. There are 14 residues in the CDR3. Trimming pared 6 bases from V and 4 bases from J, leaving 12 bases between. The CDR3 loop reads CATSLGSGYNEQFF. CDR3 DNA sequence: TGTGCCACCAGTTTGGGTTCGGGGTACAATGAGCAGTTCTTC.

The CDR3 region is CASSFGGGYTEAFF. The CDR3 DNA follows: TGTGCCAGCAGCTTTGGTGGGGGTTATACTGAAGCTTTCTTT. The genes are TRBV5-6 and TRBJ1-1; a weak D match, TRBD1 (5 bases). The CDR3 is made up of 14 amino acids. Trimming cost V 2 bases and J 5 bases, with 13 bases left between them. Germline values: CDR1 SGHDT, CDR2 YYEEEE.

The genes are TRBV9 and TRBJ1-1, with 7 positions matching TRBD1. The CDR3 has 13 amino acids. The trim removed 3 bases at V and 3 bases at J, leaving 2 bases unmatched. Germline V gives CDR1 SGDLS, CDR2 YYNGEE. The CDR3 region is CASSEQGHTEAFF. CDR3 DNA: TGTGCCAGCAGCGAACAGGGGCACACTGAAGCTTTCTTT.

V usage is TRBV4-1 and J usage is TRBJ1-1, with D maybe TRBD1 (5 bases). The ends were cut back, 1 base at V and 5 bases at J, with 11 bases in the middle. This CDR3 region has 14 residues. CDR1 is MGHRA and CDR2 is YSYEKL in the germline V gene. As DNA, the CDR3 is TGCGCCAGCAGCCAAGGCGGGGCTGGGACTGAAGCTTTCTTT. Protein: CASSQGGAGTEAFF.

The CDR3 spells CASSPRTKNTEAFF. The CDR3 DNA reads TGCGCCAGCAGCCCTAGGACGAAAAACACTGAAGCTTTCTTT. This chain uses TRBV5-1 with TRBJ1-1; no firm D call. The CDR3 is 14 residues long. Germline V gene lookup returns CDR1 SGHRS and CDR2 YFSETQ. V gave up 4 bases and J gave up 2 bases, with 12 bases separating them.

CDR3 DNA: TGTGCCAGCTCTCCTGGGACGGACTATGGCTACACCTTC. Protein sequence: CASSPGTDYGYTF. V and J are TRBV18 and TRBJ1-2; D perhaps matches TRBD1 (5 bases). V lost 6 bases to trimming and J lost 3 bases, with 11 bases between them. This CDR3 contains 13 residues. CDR1 and CDR2 (germline): KGHSH, LQKENI.

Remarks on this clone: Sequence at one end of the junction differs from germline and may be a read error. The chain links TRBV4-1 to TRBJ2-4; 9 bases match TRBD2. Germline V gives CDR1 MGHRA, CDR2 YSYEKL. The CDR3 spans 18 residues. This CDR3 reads CARSPPPQRGAAKNIQYF. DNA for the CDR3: TGCGCCCGCAGTCCCCCGCCTCAGCGGGGGGCAGCCAAAAACATTCAGTACTTC.

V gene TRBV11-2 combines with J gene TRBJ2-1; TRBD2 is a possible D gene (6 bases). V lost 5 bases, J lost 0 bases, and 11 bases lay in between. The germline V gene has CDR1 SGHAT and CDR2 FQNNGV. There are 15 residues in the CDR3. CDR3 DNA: TGTGCCAGCAGCCTCACCGGGGGCTCCTACAATGAGCAGTTCTTC. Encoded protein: CASSLTGGSYNEQFF.

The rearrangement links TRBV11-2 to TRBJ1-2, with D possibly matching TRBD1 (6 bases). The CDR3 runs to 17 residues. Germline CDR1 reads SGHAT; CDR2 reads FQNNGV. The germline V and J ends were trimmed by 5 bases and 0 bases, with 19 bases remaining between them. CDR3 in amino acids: CASSRTRRDTANYGYTF. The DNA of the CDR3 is TGTGCCAGCAGCCGAACGCGTCGGGACACAGCTAACTATGGCTACACCTTC.